The source of this T cell receptor beta chain is a study of cytomegalovirus exposure and HLA in healthy donors. Study-wide context: Later, an analysis reported that the 130 or so validation repertoires had used the same platform as the roughly 650 first-cohort repertoires. General study findings and limits: Specific recognition of CMV antigens was confirmed in vitro for a few chains (all CMV-associated). Associated with cytomegalovirus, according to the listing, were 150 to 200 TCR beta chains. Generally TCR sequences proved uncommon, though certain public TCRs appeared in numerous donors.

This clone appeared a single time. Its target is unknown. Per the germline V gene, CDR1 is SGHTA and CDR2 is FQGNSA. Trimming left V 1 base short and J 0 bases short, with 14 bases between. CDR3 length equals 17 residues. Clones were sequenced by immunoSEQ multiplex PCR, and TCRdb holds only the in-frame ones, with some missing. This table holds approximately 160,000 clones, around 82% found once. Sequences were obtained from PBMCs. This TCR derives from a man younger than 45 in good health and CMV-seropositive. This chain joins TRBV7-2 and TRBJ2-3, with D maybe TRBD1 (6 bases). In nucleotides, the CDR3 is TGTGCCAGCAGCTTAGTAATTAGGACAGCTAGCACAGATACGCAGTATTTT. Its protein is CASSLVIRTASTDTQYF.